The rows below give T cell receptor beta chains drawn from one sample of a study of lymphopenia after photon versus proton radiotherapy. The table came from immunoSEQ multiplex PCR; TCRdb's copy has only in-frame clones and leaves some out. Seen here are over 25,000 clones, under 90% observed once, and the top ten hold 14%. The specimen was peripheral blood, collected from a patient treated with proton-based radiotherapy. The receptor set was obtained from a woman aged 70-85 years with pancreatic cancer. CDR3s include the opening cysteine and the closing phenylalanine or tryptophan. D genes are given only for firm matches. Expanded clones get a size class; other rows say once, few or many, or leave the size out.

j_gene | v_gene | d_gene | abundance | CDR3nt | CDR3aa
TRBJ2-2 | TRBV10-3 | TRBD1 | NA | TGTGCCATCAGGAACGCAGGGGGAACCGGGGAGCTGTTTTTT | CAIRNAGGTGELFF
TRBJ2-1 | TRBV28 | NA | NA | TGTGCCAGCAGATCAAGGTGGTATGAGCAGTTCTTC | CASRSRWYEQFF
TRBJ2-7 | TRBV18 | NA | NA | TGTGCCAGCTCACCAATCGGGGGATCCTACGAGCAGTACTTC | CASSPIGGSYEQYF
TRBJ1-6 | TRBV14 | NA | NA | TGTGCCAGCAGCCCCTGGGGGAATTCACCCCTCCACTTT | CASSPWGNSPLHF
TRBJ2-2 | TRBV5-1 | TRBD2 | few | TGCGCCAGCAGATTAGCGGGAGGCCGAAACACCGGGGAGCTGTTTTTT | CASRLAGGRNTGELFF
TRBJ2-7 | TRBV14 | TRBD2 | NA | TGTGCCAGCAGTCCTCTAGCGGGAGATCACTCCTACGAGCAGTACTTC | CASSPLAGDHSYEQYF
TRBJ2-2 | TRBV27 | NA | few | TGTGCCAGCAGTTTCAATGGACAGTCCAGGACCGGGGAGCTGTTTTTT | CASSFNGQSRTGELFF
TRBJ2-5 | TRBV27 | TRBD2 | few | TGTGCCAGCAGTTCGATTGCCGGGACTAGCGGGAGACAGACCCAGTACTTC | CASSSIAGTSGRQTQYF
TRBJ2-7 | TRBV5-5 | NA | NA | TGTGCCAGCAGCTTGACTCGGCAGCCGTACGAGCAGTACTTC | CASSLTRQPYEQYF
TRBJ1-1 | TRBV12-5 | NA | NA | TGTGCTAGTGGTTTGGGCATGAACACTGAAGCTTTCTTT | CASGLGMNTEAFF
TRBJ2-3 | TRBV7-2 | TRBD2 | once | TGTGCCAGCAGCTTAATTGGCGGGAGCTACCCAGATACGCAGTATTTT | CASSLIGGSYPDTQYF
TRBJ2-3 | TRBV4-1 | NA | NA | TGCGCCAGCAGCCAAGATGGTCGGGATACGCAGTATTTT | CASSQDGRDTQYF
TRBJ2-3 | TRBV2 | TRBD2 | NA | TGTGCCAGCGGACTAGCGGCCCTAAATCCAGGCACAGATACGCAGTATTTT | CASGLAALNPGTDTQYF
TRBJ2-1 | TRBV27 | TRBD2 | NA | TGTGCCAGCAGTTTTGGCGGGAGGATCTATGAGCAGTTCTTC | CASSFGGRIYEQFF
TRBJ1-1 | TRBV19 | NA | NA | TGTGCCAGTACGCAAAGGGGTTGGAACACTGAAGCTTTCTTT | CASTQRGWNTEAFF
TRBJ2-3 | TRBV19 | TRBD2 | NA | TGTGCCAGTAGCCTCCTTCCGGGACTAGCGGGTACAGATACGCAGTATTTT | CASSLLPGLAGTDTQYF
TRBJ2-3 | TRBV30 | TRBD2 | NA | TGTGCCTGGGGGCCGCCACTGACTAGCGGGAGGGCCTTGGATACGCAGTATTTT | CAWGPPLTSGRALDTQYF
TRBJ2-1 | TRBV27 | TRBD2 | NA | TGTGCCAGCAGTTTATCGTTTAGCGGGAGGGACAATGAGCAGTTCTTC | CASSLSFSGRDNEQFF
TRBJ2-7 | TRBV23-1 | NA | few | TGCGCCAGCAGTCAATCGTTGACTGCCCGGAGCTACGAGCAGTACTTC | CASSQSLTARSYEQYF
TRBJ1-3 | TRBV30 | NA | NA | TGTGCCTGGAATGGACAATCCTCTGGAAACACCATATATTTT | CAWNGQSSGNTIYF
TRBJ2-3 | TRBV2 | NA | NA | TGTGCCAGCTCTATAGCCGGAGATACGCAGTATTTT | CASSIAGDTQYF
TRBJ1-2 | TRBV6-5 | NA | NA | TGTGCCAGCAGTTACTCTTCTGCCGGGACACACGGCTACACCTTC | CASSYSSAGTHGYTF
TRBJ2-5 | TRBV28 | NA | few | TGTGCCAGCAGCCTATCGATGGGCCAACGGGAGACCCAGTACTTC | CASSLSMGQRETQYF
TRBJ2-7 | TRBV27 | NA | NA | TGTGCCAGCAGTGAACCGGGACAAGGCAGCTACGAGCAGTACTTC | CASSEPGQGSYEQYF
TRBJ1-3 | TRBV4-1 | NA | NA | TGCGCCAGCAGCCAAGATGGGCAAAAGGGGTTGGGTGGAAACACCATATATTTT | CASSQDGQKGLGGNTIYF
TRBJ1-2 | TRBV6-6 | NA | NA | TGTGCCAGCAGCCCAGGTGAAACCTATGGCTACACCTTC | CASSPGETYGYTF
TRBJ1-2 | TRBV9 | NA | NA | TGTGCCAGCAGCGTAGAAAGAGTTGGAGGCTACACCTTC | CASSVERVGGYTF
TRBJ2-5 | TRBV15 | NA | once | TGTGCCACCAGCAGAGATTTAAAGGAGACCCAGTACTTC | CATSRDLKETQYF
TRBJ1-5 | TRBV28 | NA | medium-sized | TGTGCCAGCCAATACAGGGGCAATCAGCCCCAGCATTTT | CASQYRGNQPQHF
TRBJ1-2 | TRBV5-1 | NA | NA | TGCGCCAGCAGCTTGGAGGGAGCTGGATCCTATGGCTACACCTTC | CASSLEGAGSYGYTF
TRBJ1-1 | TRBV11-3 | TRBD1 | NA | TGTGCCAGCAGGACGGGCCAGGGGGGTGAAGCTTTCTTT | CASRTGQGGEAFF
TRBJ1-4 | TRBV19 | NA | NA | TGTGCCAGTAGTGAGGCAGGCAAAAATGAAAAACTGTTTTTT | CASSEAGKNEKLFF
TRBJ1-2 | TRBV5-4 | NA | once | TGTGCCAGCAGCCGGACATCGCCTCAGTATGGCTACACCTTC | CASSRTSPQYGYTF
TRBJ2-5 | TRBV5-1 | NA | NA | TGCGCCAGCAGCTTGGGTGGCAGTCAAGAGACCCAGTACTTC | CASSLGGSQETQYF
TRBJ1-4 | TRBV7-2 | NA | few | TGTGCCAGCAGCTTAGGTGGCTCAAGTGAAAAACTGTTTTTT | CASSLGGSSEKLFF
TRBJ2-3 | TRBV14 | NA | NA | TGTGCCAGCAGCCAAGGGGGTTTCCTCACAGATACGCAGTATTTT | CASSQGGFLTDTQYF
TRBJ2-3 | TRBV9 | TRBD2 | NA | TGTGCCAGCAGCGTAAGAGGCGGGAGGGGTACAGATACGCAGTATTTT | CASSVRGGRGTDTQYF
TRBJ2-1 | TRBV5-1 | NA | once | TGCGCCAGCAGCTTGGATCTGGGACAATACAATGAGCAGTTCTTC | CASSLDLGQYNEQFF
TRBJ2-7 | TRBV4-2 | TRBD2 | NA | TGTGCCAGCAGCCTTCGACTAGCGGGAGACTACGAGCAGTACTTC | CASSLRLAGDYEQYF
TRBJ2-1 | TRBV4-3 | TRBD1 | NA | TGCGCCAGCAGCCAAGTCCCGGGACAGGGTCAATTCTTC | CASSQVPGQGQFF
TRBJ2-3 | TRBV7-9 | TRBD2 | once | TGTGCCAGCGGACGCGGCGGGAGTCTCTCAGATACGCAGTATTTT | CASGRGGSLSDTQYF
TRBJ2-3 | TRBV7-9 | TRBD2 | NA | TGTGCCAGCAGCGGTGGGACTAGCGGGGTGACAGATACGCAGTATTTT | CASSGGTSGVTDTQYF
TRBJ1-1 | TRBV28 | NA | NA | TGTGCCAGCAGTACCCTAGGACAGTATGAAGCTTTCTTT | CASSTLGQYEAFF
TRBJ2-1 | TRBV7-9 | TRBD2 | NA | TGTGCCAGCAGCTTAGCTAGCGGGAGGGGGCATGAGCAGTTCTTC | CASSLASGRGHEQFF
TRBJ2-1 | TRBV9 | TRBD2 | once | TGTGCCAGCAGCGTTCTAGCGGGAGCCTACAATGAGCAGTTCTTC | CASSVLAGAYNEQFF
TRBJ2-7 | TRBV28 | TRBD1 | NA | TGTGCCAGCAGTTTAGGTCCGGGACAGGGATTGGGCGAGCAGTACTTC | CASSLGPGQGLGEQYF
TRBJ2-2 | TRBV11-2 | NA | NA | TGTGCCAGCAGGGGACGTGGGAGAGACACCGGGGAGCTGTTTTTT | CASRGRGRDTGELFF
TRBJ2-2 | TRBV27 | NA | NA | TGTGCCAGCAGTTTGGGACGGAACACCGGGGAGCTGTTTTTT | CASSLGRNTGELFF
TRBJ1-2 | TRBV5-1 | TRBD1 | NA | TGCGCCAGCAGCTTACAGGGGGCGAACTATGGCTACACCTTC | CASSLQGANYGYTF
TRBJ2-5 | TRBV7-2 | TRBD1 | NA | TGTGCCAGCAGCCCCGAGTTCAGGGGGCAACAAGAGACCCAGTACTTC | CASSPEFRGQQETQYF
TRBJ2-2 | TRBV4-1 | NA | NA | TGCGCCAGCAGCCAAGAAGGTCATGGAGGGTCGAACACCGGGGAGCTGTTTTTT | CASSQEGHGGSNTGELFF
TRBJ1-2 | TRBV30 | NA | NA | TGTGCCTGGAGCGTTACAGGGAGCGGCTACACCTTC | CAWSVTGSGYTF